The 5 T cell receptor beta chains in this list originate from one sample, sequenced in a study of T cells in Graves' hyperthyroidism and ophthalmopathy. From RNA transcripts, TCR beta CDR3 regions were amplified. HTBI primers were used for first-round RT-PCR of the TCR CDR3. MiXCR was run by TCRdb on the multiplex PCR reads, yielding one entry per CDR3 protein. The sample has under 300,000 distinct CDR3 sequences, around 15% seen once. Sequences were obtained from blood. These receptor sequences come from a woman in her forties or fifties with Graves' hyperthyroidism that later progressed to Graves' ophthalmopathy.

This clonotype came up many times. V usage is TRBV5-1 and J usage is TRBJ1-1; possible D gene TRBD1, 6 bases. The CDR3 is made up of 12 amino acids. Per the germline V gene, CDR1 is SGHRS and CDR2 is YFSETQ. The V gene lost 0 bases and the J gene lost 8 bases, with 8 bases spanning the gap. The CDR3 nucleotides are TGCGCCAGCAGCTTGGACAGGGAGGAAGCTTTCTTT. Its translation is CASSLDREEAFF. The full variable domain, with the rest looked up from reference TRBV5-1 and TRBJ1-1, is KAGVTQTPRYLIKTRGQQVTLSCSPISGHRSVSWYQQTPGQGLQFLFEYFSETQRNKGNFPGRFSGRQFSNSRSEMNVSTLELGDSALYLCASSLDREEAFFGQGTRLTVV.

This clonotype was counted ten times or more. This rearrangement joins TRBV20-1 to TRBJ1-2, with 7 bases lining up with TRBD1. The CDR3 spans 16 residues. J lost 5 bases, V lost 3 bases, and 15 bases had no gene match. Germline CDR1 DFQATT, CDR2 SNEGSKA (reference sequence). CDR3: CSARPRGKIYEYGYTF. CDR3 bases: TGCAGTGCTAGGCCCAGGGGGAAGATTTATGAGTATGGCTACACCTTC.

The chain is built from TRBV19 and TRBJ2-2; D is uncertain. CDR1 and CDR2 (germline): LNHDA, SQIVND (reference sequence). The CDR3 spans 14 residues. V lost 3 bases and J lost 1, with 6 bases in between. For the CDR3, the DNA is TGTGCCAGTAGTATCCAGCTGAACACCGGGGAGCTGTTTTTT. As protein: CASSIQLNTGELFF. Complete variable domain (other parts from reference TRBV19 and TRBJ2-2): DGGITQSPKYLFRKEGQNVTLSCEQNLNHDAMYWYRQDPGQGLRLIYYSQIVNDFQKGDIAEGYSVSREKKESFPLTVTSAQKNPTAFYLCASSIQLNTGELFFGEGSRLTVL.

With regard to this clonotype: The junction departs from the called germline gene at one end, perhaps through a read error. V gene TRBV7-9 combines with J gene TRBJ2-2; D may be TRBD2 (5 bases). Looked up from germline, CDR1 is SEHNR and CDR2 is FQNEAQ (reference sequence). The CDR3 is made up of 15 amino acids. CDR3 region: CVSSGSAVSTGELFF. The CDR3 region has the DNA TGTGTCAGCAGCGGTTCGGCAGTTAGCACCGGGGAGCTGTTTTTT.

Comment on this clonotype: This could be a read error, since a much larger clone is one nucleotide away. The chain has TRBV6-1 and TRBJ2-7, with 8 bases aligning to TRBD1. Germline lookup yields CDR1 MNHNS and CDR2 SASEGT. The CDR3 runs 16 residues. DNA of the CDR3: TGTGCCAGCGAAGGACAGGGATTGGGGTGGAACTACGTGCAGTACTTC. This gives the protein CASEGQGLGWNYVQYF.